This is a list of T cell receptor beta chains from one sample in a study of T-cell memory formation after mild COVID-19. TCRdb reanalysed the 5' RACE reads using MiXCR and keeps one entry per CDR3 protein. Of about 560,000 distinct CDR3 sequences listed, roughly a fifth are singletons. Sequenced: PBMCs or a T cell subset sorted from them (not recorded which). Receptors originate from an adult woman who had mild COVID-19 (a few samples of this study predate the infection). Cell type and time point are not known. The CDR3 runs from the conserved cysteine through the conserved F or W. Fields, in order: D gene, V gene, J gene, clone size, CDR3 DNA, CDR3 protein. The D gene is left open where the match is weak. Rows may omit the clone size; those that give it use once, few, many or a size class.

d_call: -
v_call: TRBV4-1
j_call: TRBJ2-7
clone_size: -
cdr3_nt: TGCGCCAGCAGCCAAGAAGGGTCGTTGGCATACGAGCAGTACTTC
cdr3_aa: CASSQEGSLAYEQYF

d_call: -
v_call: TRBV20-1
j_call: TRBJ2-3
clone_size: few
cdr3_nt: TGCAGTGCTAGAGTTCCCCCTGGGTCCGGGGGAGAGCGCACAGATACGCAGTATTTT
cdr3_aa: CSARVPPGSGGERTDTQYF

d_call: -
v_call: TRBV6-2/TRBV6-3
j_call: TRBJ1-4
clone_size: -
cdr3_nt: TGTGCCAGCAGCCCCCCTGCGGGGACCGAAAAACTGTTTTTT
cdr3_aa: CASSPPAGTEKLFF

d_call: TRBD1
v_call: TRBV5-1
j_call: TRBJ1-4
clone_size: -
cdr3_nt: TGCGCCAGCAGCTTGGATTTAGGGGGCCGGGAAAAACTGTTTTTT
cdr3_aa: CASSLDLGGREKLFF

d_call: -
v_call: TRBV3-1
j_call: TRBJ2-2
clone_size: -
cdr3_nt: TGTGCCAGCAGCCACCCGTCGGCGGGAACGGATACCGGGGAGCTGTTTTTT
cdr3_aa: CASSHPSAGTDTGELFF

d_call: -
v_call: TRBV2
j_call: TRBJ1-1
clone_size: -
cdr3_nt: TGTGCCAGCAGTGGGGGAGGGGGACTCACTGAAGCTTTCTTT
cdr3_aa: CASSGGGGLTEAFF

d_call: -
v_call: TRBV7-2
j_call: TRBJ2-1
clone_size: few
cdr3_nt: TGTGCCAGCAGCCGCGAAAGGGGTTATGAGCAGTTCTTC
cdr3_aa: CASSRERGYEQFF

d_call: TRBD2
v_call: TRBV19
j_call: TRBJ2-1
clone_size: -
cdr3_nt: TGTGCCAGTAGTATTCTAGCGGGGGGGCAAAGTGAGCAGTTCTTC
cdr3_aa: CASSILAGGQSEQFF

d_call: -
v_call: TRBV19
j_call: TRBJ2-1
clone_size: -
cdr3_nt: TGTGCCAGTAGTATAGGGAGTTCGAGCAATGAGCAGTTCTTC
cdr3_aa: CASSIGSSSNEQFF

d_call: -
v_call: TRBV4-3
j_call: TRBJ2-2
clone_size: -
cdr3_nt: TGCGCCAGCAGCCAACCCGACAGTCCCGGGGAGCTGTTTTTT
cdr3_aa: CASSQPDSPGELFF

d_call: TRBD2
v_call: TRBV12-3/TRBV12-4
j_call: TRBJ2-7
clone_size: many
cdr3_nt: TGTGCCAGCAGTTTTAGGACTAGCGGGTCCTACGAGCAGTACTTC
cdr3_aa: CASSFRTSGSYEQYF

d_call: -
v_call: TRBV21-1
j_call: TRBJ2-2
clone_size: few
cdr3_nt: TGTGCCAGCACCTTCGCGGGGAGCACCGGGGAGCTGTTTTTT
cdr3_aa: CASTFAGSTGELFF

d_call: TRBD1
v_call: TRBV10-3
j_call: TRBJ1-2
clone_size: -
cdr3_nt: TGTGCCATCAAAGAGGACAGGGCACGTTATGGCTACACCTTC
cdr3_aa: CAIKEDRARYGYTF

d_call: TRBD1
v_call: TRBV5-1
j_call: TRBJ2-1
clone_size: -
cdr3_nt: TGCGCCAGCAGCCCGGGACAGGGTGCTAATGAGCAGTTCTTC
cdr3_aa: CASSPGQGANEQFF

d_call: -
v_call: TRBV7-9
j_call: TRBJ2-3
clone_size: few
cdr3_nt: TGTGCCAGCAGCTTTACAGGGTCCCGCACAGATACGCAGTATTTT
cdr3_aa: CASSFTGSRTDTQYF

d_call: TRBD2
v_call: TRBV20-1
j_call: TRBJ2-3
clone_size: few
cdr3_nt: TGCAGTGCACCGTCCCCTAGCGGGAGGGCAGATACGCAGTATTTT
cdr3_aa: CSAPSPSGRADTQYF

d_call: TRBD1
v_call: TRBV5-6
j_call: TRBJ2-2
clone_size: -
cdr3_nt: TGTGCCAGCAGCACCGAGGGGGCGTTGAACACCGGGGAGCTGTTTTTT
cdr3_aa: CASSTEGALNTGELFF

d_call: -
v_call: TRBV4-2
j_call: TRBJ2-7
clone_size: few
cdr3_nt: TGTGCCAGCAGCCAAGAAGTCACTTCCTATGAGACCTACGAGCAGTACTTC
cdr3_aa: CASSQEVTSYETYEQYF

d_call: TRBD1
v_call: TRBV6-5
j_call: TRBJ2-1
clone_size: -
cdr3_nt: TGTGCCAGCAGTTCGGGCTGGACAGGGGGCGCCTACAATGAGCAGTTCTTC
cdr3_aa: CASSSGWTGGAYNEQFF

d_call: -
v_call: TRBV7-9
j_call: TRBJ2-1
clone_size: few
cdr3_nt: TGTGCCAGCAGCCTGACCGGGAAAGGGAATGAGCAGTTCTTC
cdr3_aa: CASSLTGKGNEQFF

d_call: -
v_call: TRBV2
j_call: TRBJ2-7
clone_size: -
cdr3_nt: TGTGCCAGCAGTGAGGCACAGGGCGCCTACGAGCAGTACTTC
cdr3_aa: CASSEAQGAYEQYF

d_call: TRBD2
v_call: TRBV7-2
j_call: TRBJ2-2
clone_size: -
cdr3_nt: TGTGCCAGCAGCTTAGGTCCTAGCGGGAACACCGGGGAGCTGTTTTTT
cdr3_aa: CASSLGPSGNTGELFF

d_call: -
v_call: TRBV7-6
j_call: TRBJ1-4
clone_size: few
cdr3_nt: TGTGCCAGCAGCTACCCGGAGGCCGGGGAAAAACTGTTTTTT
cdr3_aa: CASSYPEAGEKLFF

d_call: -
v_call: TRBV27
j_call: TRBJ1-2
clone_size: -
cdr3_nt: TGTGCCAGCACCAAGGGCCAGGGCCATGGCTACACCTTC
cdr3_aa: CASTKGQGHGYTF

d_call: -
v_call: TRBV20-1
j_call: TRBJ2-1
clone_size: -
cdr3_nt: TGCAGTGCTAGAGATTTTAGCGATGACTACAATGAGCAGTTCTTC
cdr3_aa: CSARDFSDDYNEQFF

d_call: -
v_call: TRBV7-7
j_call: TRBJ2-3
clone_size: -
cdr3_nt: TGTGATAGCAGCGCGGGCCGCACAGATACGCAGTATTTT
cdr3_aa: CDSSAGRTDTQYF

d_call: TRBD1
v_call: TRBV20-1
j_call: TRBJ1-5
clone_size: -
cdr3_nt: TGCAGTGCTAGAATGGACAGGGGCGATCAGCCCCAGCATTTT
cdr3_aa: CSARMDRGDQPQHF